Shown below are 2 T cell receptor beta chains from a single sample sequenced in a study of cytomegalovirus exposure and HLA in healthy donors. It was with 60 Vbeta and 13 Jbeta primers that the PCR ran. Here immunoSEQ multiplex PCR was the method, and the copy in TCRdb shows in-frame clones only, minus some. The table has 130,000 to 150,000 clones, over 70% seen once; the top ten hold around 2%. The sequencing sample was made of PBMCs. The source of these receptors is a woman in her thirties or forties in good health and CMV-seronegative.

The genes are TRBV4-2 and TRBJ1-2, with TRBD1 as a possible D gene (5 bases). Trimming shortened V by 1 base and J by 4 bases, and 16 bases separated the two germline ends. From germline, CDR1 is LGHNA and CDR2 YNFKEQ. The CDR3 totals 16 residues. The CDR3 DNA sequence: TGTGCCAGCAGCCAAGTTTTCCCAGCAGGGCCCTATGGCTACACCTTC. It is translated as CASSQVFPAGPYGYTF.

This clone was counted between two and nine times. CDR3 protein: CASSPWTGNYEQYF. The CDR3 DNA follows: TGTGCCAGTAGTCCATGGACAGGGAACTACGAGCAGTACTTC. The V call is TRBV19, the J call TRBJ2-7; TRBD1 aligns across 8 bases. CDR3 length: 14 residues. After removal of 5 bases from V and 3 bases from J, the junction contained 6 bases not matched to a gene. The V gene's germline CDR1 is LNHDA and CDR2 SQIVND (reference sequence).